The text below deals with one TCR beta chain. No antigen is known for it. This specimen belongs to a study of T cell repertoires in cytomegalovirus infection. MiXCR, applied by TCRdb to the reads, yields one record per CDR3 protein. The sample records 230,000 or so distinct CDR3 sequences, about 38% being singletons. Germline CDR1 reads PRHDT; CDR2 reads FYEKMQ (reference sequence). The CDR3 spans 15 residues. V lost 1 base, J lost 1 base, and 10 bases lay in between. V and J are TRBV13 and TRBJ1-1; no reliable D call. The sequences come from CD8+ T cells from cultured PBMCs, collected from culture after CMV antigen stimulation. The source of this sequence is a human donor in good health (CMV status not recorded). Some clones in this sample may be carry-over from other donors' samples. In nucleotides, the CDR3 is TGTGCCAGCAGCTTAGATGTAAGAGGGAACACTGAAGCTTTCTTT. It translates to CASSLDVRGNTEAFF.